The T cell receptor beta chain described here comes from a study of regulatory T cells in long-lasting Graves disease. Of note for this clonotype: Its antigen is still unknown.

Time point noted: newly diagnosed GD, antithyroid drugs for less than 3 months. TCR sequences were obtained from RNA taken from PBMCs. Findings and limits, study-wide: Sampling was limited to peripheral blood rather than thyroid tissue.

Library construction for TCR beta used iRepertoire HTBI primers and Arm-PCR of CDR3 regions. TCRdb passed the multiplex PCR reads through MiXCR, listing each CDR3 protein once. The table has under 250,000 distinct CDR3 sequences, roughly a fifth seen once. CDR1 is MGHDK, CDR2 SYGVNS, per germline. Trimming cost V 1 base and J 8 bases, with 12 bases left between them. This CDR3 is 14 amino acids long. In addition, the sample was reused for a study of T cells in Graves' hyperthyroidism and ophthalmopathy. As that report states: Hyperthyroidism of Graves' type that showed no ophthalmopathy progression within 18 months was stable. With a duration under 2 months, the hyperthyroidism was newly diagnosed in patients aged 18 to 65.

The genes are TRBV25-1 and TRBJ2-1, with D possibly matching TRBD2 (5 bases). This TCR was sampled from a woman aged 25 to 39 with Graves disease. This material consisted of peripheral blood mononuclear cells (PBMCs), taken at new diagnosis, from a patient treated with antithyroid drugs. The chain's CDR3 is CASSESVGEHEQFF. The DNA of the CDR3 is TGTGCCAGCAGTGAATCGGTCGGGGAGCATGAGCAGTTCTTC.